The 7 T cell receptor beta chains below come from one sample, sequenced in a study of CXCR4 blockade with PD-1 therapy in pancreatic cancer. Some clones are missing from TCRdb's copy, which holds only in-frame ones; the method was immunoSEQ multiplex PCR. This table holds about 2,700 clones, 30% to 40% found once. Sequenced sample: tumor tissue. The receptors come from a human donor with pancreatic ductal adenocarcinoma.

The rearrangement links TRBV9 to TRBJ1-1; D ambiguous. Germline-derived CDR1 and CDR2 are SGDLS and YYNGEE. The CDR3 contains 14 residues. V was cut by 4 bases and J by 3 bases, with 13 bases left in between. CDR3 bases: TGTGCCAGCAGCCCCTCCGCATTGGACACTGAAGCTTTCTTT. Protein product: CASSPSALDTEAFF. Together with reference TRBV9 and TRBJ1-1, the CDR3 gives the full variable domain: DSGVTQTPKHLITATGQRVTLRCSPRSGDLSVYWYQQSLDQGLQFLIQYYNGEERAKGNILERFSAQQFPDLHSELNLSSLELGDSALYFCASSPSALDTEAFFGQGTRLTVV.

This clone ranks as medium-sized. The chain uses TRBV7-6 and TRBJ2-1; TRBD1 matches at 7 bases. The ends lost 5 bases at V and 1 base at J; junction bases unmatched: 5. CDR1 is SGHVS, CDR2 FNYEAQ, per germline. This CDR3 contains 15 residues. The CDR3, as DNA: TGTGCCAGCAGCCCCGGGACAGAGTCCTACAATGAGCAGTTCTTC. This encodes CASSPGTESYNEQFF.

This clone was detected once. The V gene is TRBV19, the J gene TRBJ1-6; 9 nucleotides align to TRBD1. The V gene's germline CDR1 is LNHDA and CDR2 SQIVND (reference sequence). V trimming: 9 bases; J trimming: 9 bases; junction bases outside the gene matches: 6. The CDR3 consists of 13 residues. DNA of the CDR3: TGTGCCAGAAGGACAGGGGACATTTCACCCCTCCACTTT. It is translated as CARRTGDISPLHF.

The V call is TRBV25-1, the J call TRBJ2-7; the D call may be TRBD1 or TRBD2 (6 bases each). The CDR3 is 14 amino acids. Per the germline V gene, CDR1 is MGHDK and CDR2 is SYGVNS. The V end lost 4 bases, the J end lost 0 bases, and 10 bases lay between the germline ends. The CDR3 nucleotides read TGTGCCAGCAGTGGGGGGCGGGGCTCCTACGAGCAGTACTTC. Translating gives CASSGGRGSYEQYF.

The chain uses TRBV6-4 and TRBJ1-5, with D uncertain. The CDR3 is 13 amino acids. Trimming took 3 bases from V and 3 from J, leaving 6 bases between them. CDR1 and CDR2 (germline): MRHNA, SNTAGT. CDR3 coding DNA: TGTGCCAGCAGTGAAGGGTCCAATCAGCCCCAGCATTTT. This sequence encodes CASSEGSNQPQHF.

The rearrangement links TRBV19 to TRBJ1-3; no reliable D call. The CDR3 spans 13 residues. Deletions cut 5 bases from V and 4 bases from J, with 9 bases between. Per germline, CDR1 LNHDA and CDR2 SQIVND (reference sequence). This CDR3 reads CASSGTFGNTIYF. In DNA, the CDR3 is TGTGCCAGTAGTGGCACGTTCGGAAACACCATATATTTT.

This clone has just a few counts. This chain joins TRBV6-8 and TRBJ1-1; D remains unclear. Trimming took off 11 bases at V and 7 bases at J, with 20 bases between the two ends. This CDR3 region has 13 residues. Germline assignment: CDR1 MNHGY and CDR2 SAAAGT. The CDR3 protein is CASRAPGIGEAFF. In DNA, the CDR3 is TGTGCCTCCCGCGCACCGGGGATCGGTGAAGCTTTCTTT.